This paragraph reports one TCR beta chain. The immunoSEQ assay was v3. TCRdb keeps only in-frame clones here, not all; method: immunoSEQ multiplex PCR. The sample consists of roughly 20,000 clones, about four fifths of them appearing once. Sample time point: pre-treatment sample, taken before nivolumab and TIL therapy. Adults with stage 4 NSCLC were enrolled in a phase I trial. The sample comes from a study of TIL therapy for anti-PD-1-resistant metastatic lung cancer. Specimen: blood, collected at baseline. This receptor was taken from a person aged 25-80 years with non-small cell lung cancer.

The CDR3: CASNPPPGQGLEPQHF. The DNA for the CDR3 is TGTGCCAGTAACCCTCCCCCGGGACAGGGTTTGGAGCCCCAGCATTTT. J is TRBJ1-5 and V is TRBV19, with TRBD1 identical over 9 bases. The CDR3 length is 16 residues. From germline, CDR1 is LNHDA and CDR2 SQIVND (reference sequence). Trimming cost V 7 bases and J 8 bases; bases outside gene matches: 15.